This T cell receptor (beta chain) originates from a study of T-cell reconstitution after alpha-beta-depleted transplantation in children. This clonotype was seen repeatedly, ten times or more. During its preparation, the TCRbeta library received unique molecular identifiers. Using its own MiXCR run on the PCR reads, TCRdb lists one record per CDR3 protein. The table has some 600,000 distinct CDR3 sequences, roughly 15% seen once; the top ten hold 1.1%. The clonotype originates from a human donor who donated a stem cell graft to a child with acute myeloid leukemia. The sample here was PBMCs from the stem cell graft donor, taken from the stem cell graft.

The CDR3 bases are TGTGCCAGCAGCTTAGACGGGGGAACGCAGTATTTT. Amino acids: CASSLDGGTQYF. V and J are TRBV5-5 and TRBJ2-3; TRBD2 is a possible D gene (6 bases). V was pared by 2 bases and J by 9 bases, with 10 bases between. Germline CDR1 is SGHKS and CDR2 is YYEKEE (reference sequence). The CDR3 length is 12 residues.